This paragraph reports one TCR beta chain. As yet, its antigen is unknown. This record comes from a study of shared clonotypes between healthy human individuals. Study-level points and caveats: Naive CD4 clonotype sharing across four donors was around 5%. Rarefaction showed sorted-subset sequencing was incomplete despite large depth.

The run depth of the assay was deep. Several immunoSEQ plates held equal portions of the genomic DNA taken from each subset. Data came from immunoSEQ multiplex PCR; TCRdb stores just in-frame clones and leaves some out. The sample has around 330,000 clones; under 80% are singletons. This CDR3 has 14 amino acids. Deletions cut 4 bases from V and 5 bases from J, with 13 bases between. Germline CDR1 is SGHNT and CDR2 is YYREEE (reference sequence). The chain is built from TRBV5-4 and TRBJ2-1, with D possibly being TRBD1 (5 bases). This TCR was sampled from a man aged 25-45 years in good health. The material sequenced was memory CD4+ T cells sorted from blood. Noted subset: CD45RA-negative fraction. Here the CDR3 reads CASSPDRSHNEQFF. The CDR3 DNA reads as TGTGCCAGCAGCCCCGACAGAAGTCACAATGAGCAGTTCTTC. The full variable domain, completed using reference TRBV5-4 and TRBJ2-1, is ETGVTQSPTHLIKTRGQQVTLRCSSQSGHNTVSWYQQALGQGPQFIFQYYREEENGRGNFPPRFSGLQFPNYSSELNVNALELDDSALYLCASSPDRSHNEQFFGPGTRLTVL.